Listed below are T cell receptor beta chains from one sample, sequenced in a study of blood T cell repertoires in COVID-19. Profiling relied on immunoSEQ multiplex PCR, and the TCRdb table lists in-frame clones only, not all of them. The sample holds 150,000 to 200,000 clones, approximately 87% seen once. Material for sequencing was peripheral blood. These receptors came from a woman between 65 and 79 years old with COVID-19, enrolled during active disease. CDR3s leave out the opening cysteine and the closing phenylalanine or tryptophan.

CDR3: ASRQQGGLDGGGYT
length: 14
V: TRBV2

CDR3: SVGQANTEAF
length: 10
V: TRBV29-1

CDR3: ASKGGVGYEQY
length: 11
V: TRBV14

CDR3: ASSVAGGAGQQF
length: 12
V: TRBV9

CDR3: ASSLGTSGYTDTQY
length: 14
V: TRBV28

CDR3: ASSPLAGAHYEQY
length: 13
V: TRBV18

CDR3: ASSPLRTGVRETQY
length: 14
V: TRBV18

CDR3: ASSPPPGNTEAF
length: 12
V: TRBV5-1

CDR3: AWSVTYEQY
length: 9
V: TRBV30

CDR3: ASSASFGWGLLGEQY
length: 15
V: TRBV5-6

CDR3: ASVMPGQSNSYNSPLH
length: 16
V: TRBV2

CDR3: ASSRNGGTNTDTQY
length: 14
V: TRBV7-3

CDR3: ASSQGGMNTEAF
length: 12
V: TRBV19

CDR3: ASSHQRGQGYTGELF
length: 15
V: TRBV3-1/TRBV3-2

CDR3: ATSPRTGENTEAF
length: 13
V: TRBV15

CDR3: ASTLQAGSARGQF
length: 13
V: TRBV25-1

CDR3: AIRLAGDTQY
length: 10
V: TRBV21-1

CDR3: TSSDYPGRTRVYEQY
length: 15
V: TRBV1

CDR3: ASSFPGQGLRPGNTIY
length: 16
V: TRBV27

CDR3: ASSGGLADTQY
length: 11
V: TRBV2

CDR3: ASWGQGVLEQY
length: 11
V: TRBV6-5

CDR3: SAAFFGDRGISEQF
length: 14
V: TRBV29-1

CDR3: ASSSRQFQGAYEQY
length: 14
V: TRBV7-9

CDR3: ASRGQGGLYEQY
length: 12
V: TRBV28

CDR3: ASLRSQGLEAF
length: 11
V: TRBV12-3/TRBV12-4

CDR3: ASSPQDRVYNEQF
length: 13
V: TRBV18

CDR3: ASNQGISGYT
length: 10
V: TRBV6-5

CDR3: ASSSPRGEYADTQY
length: 14
V: TRBV5-1

CDR3: ASSFTGQSM
length: 9
V: TRBV28

CDR3: AISGSQGGNTIY
length: 12
V: TRBV10-3

CDR3: ASSITGEVVYGYT
length: 13
V: TRBV19